This TCR beta chain was recorded in a study of cytomegalovirus exposure and HLA in healthy donors (dated by TCRdb to about 2017). In terms of the full investigation: According to a later analysis, the roughly 130 validation repertoires were produced on the same platform as the 666 repertoires of the first cohort. A separate validation cohort of 100 to 150 different subjects was used in addition to the 666-subject first cohort. The aim of the study was to test whether cataloging public T cell receptors could identify signatures of past pathogen exposure. High-throughput TCR immunosequencing, statistical association of individual TCRs with disease status, and machine learning were combined to predict cytomegalovirus infection status. The study at large found these results: All 120 or so repertoires were used to score co-occurrence in the validation cohort in a later analysis, because that analysis had no HLA typing for the cohort. The classifier was reported to diagnose cytomegalovirus status with high specificity and sensitivity in both the original cohort and the validation cohort. In a later analysis, TCRs clustered in the first cohort were found to also tend to co-occur in the approximately 120 validation repertoires, with 85% to 95% of cluster scores above 0. A total of 164 TCR beta chains were listed by the study as associated with cytomegalovirus. Three of the identified cytomegalovirus-associated TCR beta chains were confirmed in vitro to be specific for cytomegalovirus antigens. While some public TCRs were present in many individuals, most TCR sequences turned up only very rarely across donors. It was suggested by the authors that the approach could potentially be generalized to other disease states and immunological phenotypes.

Regarding this clone: Its antigen has not been determined. Base qualities are not recorded, but no much larger clone differs from it by a single base.

The protocol used for the library was the immunoSEQ multiplex PCR assay. The original pipeline was this. A statistical classification framework was built to diagnose cytomegalovirus status from the catalog of TCR beta chain sequences. TCRdb limited this immuneACCESS table to in-frame rearrangements with V and J called. A share of clones is missing; checked studies link under half to unresolved V genes, and the rest is unexplained. V, J and clone size are those of that table, while D and trimming were read from the DNA. The table for this sample lists about 70,000 clones; 90% to 95% of them were counted only once. Jointly, the top ten make up around 1.5% of the sample. Separate from the approximately 700-subject first cohort, the validation cohort of about 110 subjects was the group to which the donors belonged. V and J are trimmed by 6 bases and 6 bases, and the gene matches miss 3 bases of the junction. The CDR3 sequence holds 13 residues, the cysteine and phenylalanine included. Solely the CDR3 DNA is kept, with 39 bases framed from the first base. CDR1 and CDR2 are read off the germline V gene as SNHLY and FYNNEI.

The receptor's source is a man between 18 and 35 years old in good health and CMV-seropositive. Sequenced: PBMCs. The chain is made from TRBV2 and TRBJ2-5; 11 central nucleotides agree with TRBD1. The CDR3 reads as follows: CASRGQGGKTQYF. The DNA sequence follows: TGTGCCAGCAGGGGACAGGGGGGTAAGACCCAGTACTTC.